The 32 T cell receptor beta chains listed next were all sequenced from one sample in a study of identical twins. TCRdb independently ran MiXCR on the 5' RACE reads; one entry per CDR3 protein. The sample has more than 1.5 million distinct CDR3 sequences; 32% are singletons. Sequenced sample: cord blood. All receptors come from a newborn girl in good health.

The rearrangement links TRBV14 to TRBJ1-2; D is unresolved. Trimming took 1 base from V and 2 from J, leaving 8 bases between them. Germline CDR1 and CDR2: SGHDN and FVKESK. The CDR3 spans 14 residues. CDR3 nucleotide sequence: TGTGCCAGCAGCCAAGGATTTGGGAACTATGGCTACACCTTC. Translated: CASSQGFGNYGYTF. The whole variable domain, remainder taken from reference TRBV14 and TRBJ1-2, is EAGVTQFPSHSVIEKGQTVTLRCDPISGHDNLYWYRRVMGKEIKFLLHFVKESKQDESGMPNNRFLAERTGGTYSTLKVQPAELEDSGVYFCASSQGFGNYGYTFGSGTRLTVV.

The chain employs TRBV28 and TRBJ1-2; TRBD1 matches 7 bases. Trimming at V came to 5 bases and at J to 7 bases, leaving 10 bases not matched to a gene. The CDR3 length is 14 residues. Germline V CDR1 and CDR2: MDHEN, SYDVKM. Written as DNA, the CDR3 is TGTGCCAGCAGTCTTCAGACAGGGACGGGTGGCTACACCTTC. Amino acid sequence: CASSLQTGTGGYTF.

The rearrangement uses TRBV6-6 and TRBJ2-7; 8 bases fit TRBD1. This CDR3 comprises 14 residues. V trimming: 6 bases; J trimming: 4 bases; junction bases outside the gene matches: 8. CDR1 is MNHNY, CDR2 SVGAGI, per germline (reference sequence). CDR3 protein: CASRPQGAKYEQYF. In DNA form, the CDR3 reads TGTGCCAGCAGACCTCAGGGGGCCAAGTACGAGCAGTACTTC.

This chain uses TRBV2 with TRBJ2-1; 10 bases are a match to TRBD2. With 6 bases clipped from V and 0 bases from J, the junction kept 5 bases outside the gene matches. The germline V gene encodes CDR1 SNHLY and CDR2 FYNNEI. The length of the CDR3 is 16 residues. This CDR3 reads CASRSSSGGSYNEQFF. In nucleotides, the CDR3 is TGTGCCAGCAGGTCATCTAGCGGGGGCTCCTACAATGAGCAGTTCTTC.

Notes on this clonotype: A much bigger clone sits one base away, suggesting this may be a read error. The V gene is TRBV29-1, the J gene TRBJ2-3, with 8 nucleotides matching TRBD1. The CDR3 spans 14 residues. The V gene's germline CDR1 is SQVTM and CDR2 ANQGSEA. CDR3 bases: TGCGGCGTTGAAGAAGACAGGGGTCTCGATACGCAGTATTTT. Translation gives CGVEEDRGLDTQYF.

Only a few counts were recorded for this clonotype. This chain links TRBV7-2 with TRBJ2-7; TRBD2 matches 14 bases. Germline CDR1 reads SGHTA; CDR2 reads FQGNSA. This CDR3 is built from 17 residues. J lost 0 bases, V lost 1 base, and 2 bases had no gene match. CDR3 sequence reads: CASSLDGTSGSSYEQYF. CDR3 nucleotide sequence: TGTGCCAGCAGCTTAGACGGGACTAGCGGGAGCTCCTACGAGCAGTACTTC.

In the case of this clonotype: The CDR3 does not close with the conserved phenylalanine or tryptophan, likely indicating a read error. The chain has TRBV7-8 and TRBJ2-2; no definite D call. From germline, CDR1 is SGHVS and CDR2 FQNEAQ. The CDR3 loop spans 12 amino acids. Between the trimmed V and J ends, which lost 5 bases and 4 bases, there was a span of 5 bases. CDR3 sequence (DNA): TGTGCCAGCAGCGGGTCCACCGGGGAGCTGTTTGTT. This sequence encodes CASSGSTGELFV.

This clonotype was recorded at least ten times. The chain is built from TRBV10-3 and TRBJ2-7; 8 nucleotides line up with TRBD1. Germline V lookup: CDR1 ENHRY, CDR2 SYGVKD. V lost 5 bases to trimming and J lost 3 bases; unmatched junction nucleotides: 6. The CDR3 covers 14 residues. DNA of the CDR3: TGTGCCATCAGTACCGGGACAGGCTTCTACGAGCAGTACTTC. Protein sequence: CAISTGTGFYEQYF.

The CDR3 DNA sequence: TGTGCCAGCAGTGAATCCCTCCAGGTCTATGGCTACACCTTC. It specifies CASSESLQVYGYTF. V usage is TRBV25-1 and J usage is TRBJ1-2; D remains unclear. The ends were cut back, 1 base at V and 4 bases at J, with 10 bases in the middle. Germline V gives CDR1 MGHDK, CDR2 SYGVNS. The CDR3 has 14 residues.

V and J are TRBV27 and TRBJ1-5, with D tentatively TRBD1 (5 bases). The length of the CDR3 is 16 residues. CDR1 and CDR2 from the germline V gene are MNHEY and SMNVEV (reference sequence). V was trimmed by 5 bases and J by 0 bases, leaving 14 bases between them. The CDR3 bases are TGTGCCAGCAGTCTCCTCGGGGGATATAGCAATCAGCCCCAGCATTTT. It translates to CASSLLGGYSNQPQHF.

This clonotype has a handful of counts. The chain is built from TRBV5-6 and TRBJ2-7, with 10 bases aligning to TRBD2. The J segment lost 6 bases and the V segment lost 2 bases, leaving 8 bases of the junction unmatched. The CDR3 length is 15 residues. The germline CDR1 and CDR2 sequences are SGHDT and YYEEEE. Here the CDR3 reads CASSFLGTSAVEQYF. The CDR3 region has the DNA TGTGCCAGCAGCTTTTTAGGGACTAGCGCGGTCGAGCAGTACTTC.

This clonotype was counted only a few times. CDR3 region: CASSEQGLGRQGIQYF. In DNA form, the CDR3 reads TGTGCCAGCAGTGAACAGGGCTTGGGTAGACAGGGCATTCAGTACTTC. The chain joins TRBV6-1 to TRBJ2-7, with TRBD1 matching over 7 bases. Judging by the DNA end, TRBJ2-4 fits better; the J call may be wrong. The CDR3 extends over 16 amino acids. The germline gives CDR1 MNHNS, CDR2 SASEGT.

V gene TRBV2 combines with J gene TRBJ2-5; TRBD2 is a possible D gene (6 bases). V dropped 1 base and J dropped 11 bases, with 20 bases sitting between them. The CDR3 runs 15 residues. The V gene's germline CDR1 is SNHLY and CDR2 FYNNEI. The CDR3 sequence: CASSEDLAPIGEQYF. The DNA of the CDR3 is TGTGCCAGCAGTGAAGACCTAGCGCCAATAGGGGAGCAGTACTTC.

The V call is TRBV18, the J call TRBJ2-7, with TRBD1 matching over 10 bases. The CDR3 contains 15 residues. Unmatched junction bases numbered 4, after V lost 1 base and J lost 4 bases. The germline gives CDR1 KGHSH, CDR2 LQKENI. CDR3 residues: CASSPRDRGHYEQYF. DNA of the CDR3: TGTGCCAGCTCACCACGGGACAGGGGACATTACGAGCAGTACTTC.

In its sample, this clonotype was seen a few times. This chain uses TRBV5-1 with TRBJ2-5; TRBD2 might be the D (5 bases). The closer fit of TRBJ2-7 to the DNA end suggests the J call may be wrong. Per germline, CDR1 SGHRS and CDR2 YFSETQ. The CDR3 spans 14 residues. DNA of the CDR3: TGCGCCAGCAGCTCGCCAATCGGGATCTGCGAGCAGTACTTC. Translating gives CASSSPIGICEQYF.

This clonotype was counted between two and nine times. In DNA form, the CDR3 reads TGTGCCTGGAACAAACCCACGACAGCTCGTGGTGGCTACACCTTC. Its protein is CAWNKPTTARGGYTF. The chain links TRBV30 to TRBJ1-2; the D gene is possibly TRBD1 (5 bases). Germline CDR1 is GTSNPN and CDR2 is SVGIG (reference sequence). The V gene lost 4 bases and the J gene lost 7 bases, with 22 bases spanning the gap. The CDR3 consists of 15 residues.

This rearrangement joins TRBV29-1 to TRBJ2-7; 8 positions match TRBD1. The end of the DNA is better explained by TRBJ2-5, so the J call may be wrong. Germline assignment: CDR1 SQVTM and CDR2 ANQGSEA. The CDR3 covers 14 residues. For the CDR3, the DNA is TGCAGCGTTGGACCCGGACAGGGCCAAGAGACCCAGTACTTC. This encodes CSVGPGQGQETQYF.

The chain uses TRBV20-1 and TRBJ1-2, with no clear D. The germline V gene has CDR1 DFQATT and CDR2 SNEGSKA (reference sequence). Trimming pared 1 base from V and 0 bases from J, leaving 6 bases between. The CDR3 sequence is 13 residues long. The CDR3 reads CSARAVANYGYTF. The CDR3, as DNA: TGCAGTGCTAGAGCGGTGGCTAACTATGGCTACACCTTC.

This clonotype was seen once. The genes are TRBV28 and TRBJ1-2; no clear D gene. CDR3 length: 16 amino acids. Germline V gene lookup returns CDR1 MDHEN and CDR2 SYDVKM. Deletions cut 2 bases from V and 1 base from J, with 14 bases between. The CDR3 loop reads CASSLIEASLNYGYTF. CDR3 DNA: TGTGCCAGCAGTTTAATCGAGGCCAGCCTTAACTATGGCTACACCTTC.

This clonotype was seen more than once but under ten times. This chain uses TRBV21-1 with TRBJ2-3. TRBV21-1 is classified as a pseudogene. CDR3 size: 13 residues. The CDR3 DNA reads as TGTGCCAGCAGCAAAAAAACGCCAGATACGCAGTATTTT. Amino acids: CASSKKTPDTQYF.

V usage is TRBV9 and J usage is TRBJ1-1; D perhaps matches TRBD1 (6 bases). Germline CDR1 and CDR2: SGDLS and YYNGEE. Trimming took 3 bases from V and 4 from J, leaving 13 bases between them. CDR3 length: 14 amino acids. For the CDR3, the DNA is TGTGCCAGCAGCGAACAGGGTGGGGTCACTGAAGCTTTCTTT. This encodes CASSEQGGVTEAFF.

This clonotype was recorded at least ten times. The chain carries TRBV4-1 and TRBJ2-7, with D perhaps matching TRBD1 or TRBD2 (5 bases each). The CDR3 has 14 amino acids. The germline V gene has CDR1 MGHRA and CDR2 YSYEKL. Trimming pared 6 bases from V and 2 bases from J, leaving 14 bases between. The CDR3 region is CASSSGDGTYEQYF. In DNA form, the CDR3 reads TGCGCCAGCAGTTCCGGGGACGGAACCTACGAGCAGTACTTC.

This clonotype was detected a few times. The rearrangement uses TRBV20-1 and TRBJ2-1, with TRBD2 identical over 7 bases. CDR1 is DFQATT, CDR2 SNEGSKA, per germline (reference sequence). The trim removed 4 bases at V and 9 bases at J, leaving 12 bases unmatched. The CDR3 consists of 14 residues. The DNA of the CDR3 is TGCAGTGCTATTCGACTAGCCCTTCCCGGTGAGCAGTTCTTC. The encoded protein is CSAIRLALPGEQFF.

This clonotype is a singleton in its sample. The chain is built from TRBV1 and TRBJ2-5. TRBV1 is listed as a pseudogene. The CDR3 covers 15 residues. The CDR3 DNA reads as TGCACCAGCAGCCCAAAGAGAGGACGAATAGAGACCCAGTACTTC. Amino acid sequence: CTSSPKRGRIETQYF.

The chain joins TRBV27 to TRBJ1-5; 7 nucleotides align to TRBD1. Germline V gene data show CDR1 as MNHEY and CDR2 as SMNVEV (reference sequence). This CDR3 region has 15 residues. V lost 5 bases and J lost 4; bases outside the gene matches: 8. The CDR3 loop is CASSLSQQGNQPQHF. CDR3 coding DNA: TGTGCCAGCAGTCTCAGCCAACAGGGGAATCAGCCCCAGCATTTT.

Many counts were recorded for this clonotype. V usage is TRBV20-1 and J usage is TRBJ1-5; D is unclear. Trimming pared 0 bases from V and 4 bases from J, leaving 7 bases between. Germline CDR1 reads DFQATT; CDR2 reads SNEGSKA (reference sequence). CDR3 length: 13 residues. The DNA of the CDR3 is TGCAGTGCTAGAGATTCGGGAAATCAGCCCCAGCATTTT. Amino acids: CSARDSGNQPQHF.

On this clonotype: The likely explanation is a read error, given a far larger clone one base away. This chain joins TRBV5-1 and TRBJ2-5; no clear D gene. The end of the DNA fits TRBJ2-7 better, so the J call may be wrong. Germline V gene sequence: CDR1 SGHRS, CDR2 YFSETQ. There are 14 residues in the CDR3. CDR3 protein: CASGLVSGSYEQYF. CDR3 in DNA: TGCGCCAGCGGCCTAGTGAGTGGATCATACGAGCAGTACTTC.

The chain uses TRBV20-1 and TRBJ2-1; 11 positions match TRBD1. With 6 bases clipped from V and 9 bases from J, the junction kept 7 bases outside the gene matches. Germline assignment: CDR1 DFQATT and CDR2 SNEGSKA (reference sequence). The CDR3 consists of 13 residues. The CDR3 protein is CSAPDRGRGEQFF. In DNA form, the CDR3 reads TGCAGTGCCCCGGACAGGGGGCGCGGTGAGCAGTTCTTC.

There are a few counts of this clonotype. This CDR3 is CASSPSRRGGSYEQYF. Here the CDR3 DNA reads TGTGCCAGCAGCCCCTCTAGGCGGGGGGGCTCCTACGAGCAGTACTTC. This chain links TRBV27 with TRBJ2-7; 9 bases agree with TRBD2. The CDR3 is made up of 16 amino acids. Germline loops: CDR1 MNHEY, CDR2 SMNVEV (reference sequence). V gave up 6 bases and J gave up 0 bases; unmatched junction bases: 9.

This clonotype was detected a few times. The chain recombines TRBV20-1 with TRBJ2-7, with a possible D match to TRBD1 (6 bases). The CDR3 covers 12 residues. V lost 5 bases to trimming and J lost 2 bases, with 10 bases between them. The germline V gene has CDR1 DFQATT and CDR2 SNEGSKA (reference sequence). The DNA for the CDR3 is TGCAGTGCTCTACAGGGCCCCTACGAGCAGTACTTC. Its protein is CSALQGPYEQYF.

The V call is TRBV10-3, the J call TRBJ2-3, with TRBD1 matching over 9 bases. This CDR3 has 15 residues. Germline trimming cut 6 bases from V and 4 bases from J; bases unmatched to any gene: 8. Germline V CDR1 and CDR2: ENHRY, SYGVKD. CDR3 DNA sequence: TGTGCCATCAGCCTAGGCACAGGGGGCCCAGATACGCAGTATTTT. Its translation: CAISLGTGGPDTQYF.

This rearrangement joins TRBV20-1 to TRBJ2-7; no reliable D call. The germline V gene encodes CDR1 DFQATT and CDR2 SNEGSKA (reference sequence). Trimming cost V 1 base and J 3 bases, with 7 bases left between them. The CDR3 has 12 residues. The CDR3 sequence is CSARVQGYEQYF. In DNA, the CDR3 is TGCAGTGCTAGAGTGCAAGGCTACGAGCAGTACTTC.